Sequencing of this TCR beta chain was carried out in a study of cytomegalovirus exposure and HLA in healthy donors. In its sample, this clone was seen once. Antigen specificity is unknown. The V and J ends lost 4 bases and 10 bases, in that order; junction bases with no gene match: 10. In germline, CDR1 is SNHLY, CDR2 FYNNEI. This CDR3 has 15 residues. The study, taken as a whole, reports: Most of the TCR beta V segments (in an earlier analysis) were productive either about 87% or about 30% of the time. One variant, a missense change in DCLRE1C, was linked in a later analysis to TCR beta V- and J-gene trimming.

It was with 60 Vbeta and 13 Jbeta primers that the PCR ran. Repertoires were generated with immunoSEQ multiplex PCR, while TCRdb's copy carries only in-frame clones and drops some. The sample includes 150,000 to 200,000 clones, 70% to 80% of them seen just once. J is TRBJ2-1 and V is TRBV2, with 10 bases identical to TRBD2. The sample taken for sequencing was PBMCs. The sequence was obtained from a woman in her forties or fifties in good health and CMV-seronegative. CDR3: CASSVSPSGSKEQFF. As DNA, the CDR3 is TGTGCCAGCAGTGTCTCGCCTAGCGGGAGTAAGGAGCAGTTCTTC.